Presented here are 27 T cell receptor beta chains from one specimen sequenced in a study of blood T cells in healthy people across ages. A sample-barcoded 5' primer and a J-beta primer mix were used in a second PCR of about 7 to 12 cycles. TCRdb passed the 5' RACE reads through MiXCR, listing each CDR3 protein once. The sample holds about 970,000 distinct CDR3 sequences; roughly 50% are singletons and the top ten take 20% to 25%. Sequencing input: blood. These receptors came from an older woman in good health.

In this sample, this clonotype turned up a few times. V usage is TRBV28 and J usage is TRBJ1-2; D might be TRBD1 (5 bases). V lost 6 bases and J 2 bases, leaving 19 bases between the germline ends. This CDR3 is 16 amino acids long. Per germline, CDR1 MDHEN and CDR2 SYDVKM. CDR3 sequence: CASSFWGAKGNYGYTF. In nucleotides, the CDR3 is TGTGCCAGCAGCTTCTGGGGAGCGAAGGGGAACTATGGCTACACCTTC.

The chain carries TRBV29-1 and TRBJ2-7, with 7 positions matching TRBD2. In germline, CDR1 is SQVTM, CDR2 ANQGSEA. The V gene end was trimmed by 4 bases and the J gene end by 2 bases; junction bases not matched to a gene: 8. The CDR3 covers 14 residues. The CDR3 is CSVAASGDAYEQYF. The CDR3 bases are TGCAGCGTTGCGGCTAGCGGCGACGCCTACGAGCAGTACTTC.

V is TRBV20-1 and J is TRBJ2-7; no clear D. The CDR3 sequence is 10 residues long. From germline, CDR1 is DFQATT and CDR2 SNEGSKA (reference sequence). V dropped 3 bases and J dropped 6 bases, with 6 bases sitting between them. This chain's CDR3 is CSASAAEQYF. In nucleotides, the CDR3 is TGCAGTGCTAGCGCCGCCGAGCAGTACTTC.

This clonotype was counted between two and nine times. This CDR3 reads CASRTSGRAGEQYF. DNA of the CDR3: TGTGCCAGCAGGACTAGCGGGAGGGCCGGTGAGCAGTACTTC. The gene calls are TRBV28 and TRBJ2-5; 14 nucleotides line up with TRBD2. The CDR3 has 14 residues. Germline CDR1 is MDHEN and CDR2 is SYDVKM. Germline trimming cut 6 bases from V and 11 bases from J; bases unmatched to any gene: 8.

This clonotype turned up a few times. The gene calls are TRBV27 and TRBJ2-6; D perhaps matches TRBD2 (6 bases). The CDR3 has 13 amino acids. Trimming took 2 bases from V and 8 from J, leaving 7 bases between them. Per germline, CDR1 MNHEY and CDR2 SMNVEV (reference sequence). The CDR3 sequence: CASSLGGSNVLTF. In DNA, the CDR3 is TGTGCCAGCAGTTTAGGGGGGTCCAACGTCCTGACTTTC.

This clonotype appeared once. This chain connects TRBV2 to TRBJ2-1; D may be TRBD2 (5 bases). Germline loops: CDR1 SNHLY, CDR2 FYNNEI. V was cut by 9 bases and J by 6 bases, with 21 bases left in between. There are 15 residues in the CDR3. The CDR3 region is CASPGIEGVFNEQFF. CDR3 bases: TGTGCCAGTCCCGGGATAGAGGGTGTGTTCAATGAGCAGTTCTTC.

This clonotype has just a few counts. The chain carries TRBV5-1 and TRBJ2-1, with D hard to call. Looked up from germline, CDR1 is SGHRS and CDR2 is YFSETQ. The ends were cut back, 4 bases at V and 0 bases at J, with 14 bases in the middle. The CDR3 has 16 residues. This chain's CDR3 is CASSPPLANSYNEQFF. The DNA of the CDR3 is TGCGCCAGCAGCCCCCCCTTGGCTAACTCCTACAATGAGCAGTTCTTC.

This clonotype has just one count. The chain has TRBV7-2 and TRBJ2-1; TRBD1 is a possible D gene (6 bases). The CDR3 spans 13 residues. Per the germline V gene, CDR1 is SGHTA and CDR2 is FQGNSA. V dropped 3 bases and J dropped 10 bases, with 13 bases sitting between them. For the CDR3, the DNA is TGTGCCAGCAGCTTCAATCCCGGGACAGAGCAGTTCTTC. Its protein product is CASSFNPGTEQFF. The whole variable domain, filled in from reference TRBV7-2 and TRBJ2-1, reads GAGVSQSPSNKVTEKGKDVELRCDPISGHTALYWYRQSLGQGLEFLIYFQGNSAPDKSGLPSDRFSAERTGGSVSTLTIQRTQQEDSAVYLCASSFNPGTEQFFGPGTRLTVL.

CDR3 DNA: TGCAGTGCTGAAGGACTAGCGGGATCTCCCGGAAAGACCCAGTACTTC. Its protein is CSAEGLAGSPGKTQYF. The rearrangement uses TRBV20-1 and TRBJ2-7; TRBD2 aligns across 12 bases. The end of the DNA aligns better with TRBJ2-5, so the J call may be wrong. Germline values: CDR1 DFQATT, CDR2 SNEGSKA (reference sequence). The CDR3 is made up of 16 amino acids.

This clonotype was observed a handful of times. V is TRBV5-5 and J is TRBJ1-2, with D possibly TRBD1 on 5 matching bases. With 4 bases removed from V and 7 bases from J, the gap between germline ends came to 17 bases. There are 14 residues in the CDR3. Germline V gene data show CDR1 as SGHKS and CDR2 as YYEKEE (reference sequence). The CDR3 protein is CASSPGTGVGGYTF. The CDR3 nucleotides are TGTGCCAGCAGCCCCGGGACGGGCGTCGGTGGCTACACCTTC.

The J gene is TRBJ1-6, the V gene TRBV4-1; D may be TRBD1 (5 bases). CDR1 MGHRA and CDR2 YSYEKL come from the germline V gene. V lost 0 bases to trimming and J lost 7 bases, with 16 bases between them. The CDR3 totals 17 residues. The CDR3 sequence: CASSQDNIGGGNSPLHF. Here the CDR3 DNA reads TGCGCCAGCAGCCAAGATAATATCGGGGGGGGAAATTCACCCCTCCACTTT.

A few counts support this clonotype. The chain combines TRBV20-1 with TRBJ2-1; maybe TRBD2 (5 bases). Deletions cut 3 bases from V and 3 bases from J, with 15 bases between. This CDR3 spans 15 amino acids. Germline V CDR1 and CDR2: DFQATT, SNEGSKA (reference sequence). The CDR3 sequence: CSARKLQADYNEQFF. CDR3 DNA: TGCAGTGCTAGGAAGCTGCAAGCGGACTACAATGAGCAGTTCTTC.

There are a few counts of this clonotype. V gene TRBV20-1 combines with J gene TRBJ2-2; D ambiguous. This CDR3 is 13 amino acids long. The germline V and J ends were trimmed by 4 bases and 4 bases, with 10 bases remaining between them. Germline-derived CDR1 and CDR2 are DFQATT and SNEGSKA (reference sequence). The CDR3 sequence: CSAMTLGTGELFF. The CDR3 DNA reads as TGCAGTGCTATGACCCTGGGCACCGGGGAGCTGTTTTTT.

The table lists this clonotype with a count of one. The J gene is TRBJ1-2, the V gene TRBV20-1; D might be TRBD1 (5 bases). The length of the CDR3 is 13 residues. The V end lost 1 base, the J end lost 6 bases, and 12 bases lay between the germline ends. The germline gives CDR1 DFQATT, CDR2 SNEGSKA (reference sequence). CDR3: CSARVSGLDGYTF. The DNA of the CDR3 is TGCAGTGCTAGAGTTTCAGGGTTGGATGGCTACACCTTC.

This clonotype turned up a few times. The chain links TRBV7-9 to TRBJ2-3, with 10 bases matching TRBD2. This CDR3 has 16 amino acids. The trim removed 1 base at V and 4 bases at J, leaving 5 bases unmatched. The germline V gene encodes CDR1 SEHNR and CDR2 FQNEAQ (reference sequence). In DNA form, the CDR3 reads TGTGCCAGCAGCTTAGTCCCTAGCGGGAGCTCAGATACGCAGTATTTT. Translation gives CASSLVPSGSSDTQYF.

The V and J genes are TRBV27 and TRBJ2-3; 7 nucleotides line up with TRBD1. Germline CDR1 and CDR2: MNHEY and SMNVEV (reference sequence). The CDR3 has 18 amino acids. The trim removed 3 bases at V and 5 bases at J, leaving 17 bases unmatched. The CDR3 region has the DNA TGTGCCAGCAGTTTTGGGTGGAGACAGGGACCCCTCAGAGATACGCAGTATTTT. This translates into CASSFGWRQGPLRDTQYF.

This clonotype was picked up one time. The rearrangement links TRBV27 to TRBJ2-3; 11 positions match TRBD2. The CDR3 has 16 residues. With V trimmed by 1 base and J by 4 bases, 4 bases remained unmatched. Germline lookup yields CDR1 MNHEY and CDR2 SMNVEV (reference sequence). CDR3 in DNA: TGTGCCAGCAGTTTATTAGCGGGAGGGCTTGCAGATACGCAGTATTTT. Protein product: CASSLLAGGLADTQYF.

The chain uses TRBV9 and TRBJ2-3; 7 nucleotides align to TRBD1. Germline V gives CDR1 SGDLS, CDR2 YYNGEE. The CDR3 consists of 15 residues. Trimming cost V 0 bases and J 4 bases; bases outside gene matches: 5. CDR3 nucleotide sequence: TGTGCCAGCAGCGTAGGACAGACAGGGCCAGATACGCAGTATTTT. Translated: CASSVGQTGPDTQYF. Based on the CDR3 plus reference TRBV9 and TRBJ2-3, the full variable domain is DSGVTQTPKHLITATGQRVTLRCSPRSGDLSVYWYQQSLDQGLQFLIQYYNGEERAKGNILERFSAQQFPDLHSELNLSSLELGDSALYFCASSVGQTGPDTQYFGPGTRLTVL.

The table lists this clonotype with a few counts. V gene TRBV7-2 combines with J gene TRBJ2-6; tentatively, D is TRBD2 (7 bases). V lost 4 bases, J lost 1 base, and 14 bases lay in between. Germline CDR1 and CDR2: SGHTA and FQGNSA. This CDR3 has 17 amino acids. CDR3 amino acids: CASSWGGTPSGANVLTF. Written as DNA, the CDR3 is TGTGCCAGCAGCTGGGGGGGGACACCGTCTGGGGCCAACGTCCTGACTTTC.

The CDR3 nucleotides read TGTGCCAGCCAACTATCCCGGGGACAGGGTACCTTAGGTACACAGTATTTT. Its protein is CASQLSRGQGTLGTQYF. This chain links TRBV5-5 with TRBJ2-3; TRBD1 matches at 9 bases. Germline-derived CDR1 and CDR2 are SGHKS and YYEKEE (reference sequence). CDR3 length: 17 residues. J was trimmed by 12 bases and V by 7 bases; bases with no gene match: 24.

The rearrangement links TRBV7-8 to TRBJ1-5, with a possible D match to TRBD1 (5 bases). Germline loops: CDR1 SGHVS, CDR2 FQNEAQ. The CDR3 is 14 residues long. V was shortened by 5 bases and J by 2 bases, with 10 bases between the two germline ends. The CDR3 is CASSPRTRNQPQHF. In DNA form, the CDR3 reads TGTGCCAGCAGCCCCCGGACACGCAATCAGCCCCAGCATTTT.

The table lists this clonotype with a few counts. The chain links TRBV28 to TRBJ2-5, with 7 bases identical to TRBD1. Germline-derived CDR1 and CDR2 are MDHEN and SYDVKM. Trimming at V came to 7 bases and at J to 1 base, leaving 3 bases not matched to a gene. This CDR3 is built from 13 residues. In DNA form, the CDR3 reads TGTGCCAGCAATAGACAGGGCCAAGAGACCCAGTACTTC. Translation: CASNRQGQETQYF. Complete variable domain (other parts from reference TRBV28 and TRBJ2-5): DVKVTQSSRYLVKRTGEKVFLECVQDMDHENMFWYRQDPGLGLRLIYFSYDVKMKEKGDIPEGYSVSREKKERFSLILESASTNQTSMYLCASNRQGQETQYFGPGTRLLVL.

This clonotype was seen a handful of times. V usage is TRBV6-5 and J usage is TRBJ2-3; 7 bases are shared with TRBD2. The CDR3 loop spans 16 amino acids. Unmatched junction bases numbered 15, after V lost 6 bases and J lost 6 bases. Germline CDR1 MNHEY, CDR2 SVGAGI. The CDR3 reads CASSTPSGEKSDTQYF. DNA of the CDR3: TGTGCCAGCAGCACCCCCAGCGGGGAGAAGTCGGATACGCAGTATTTT.

DNA for the CDR3: TGTGCCAGCAGTGAACCGCTGTACTTC. Amino acids: CASSEPLYF. This rearrangement joins TRBV6-5 to TRBJ2-7, with D unclear. Germline V gene data show CDR1 as MNHEY and CDR2 as SVGAGI. This CDR3 has 9 residues. Trimming removed 5 bases from V and 12 bases from J, with 8 bases in between.

The rearrangement links TRBV20-1 to TRBJ1-6, with no clear D. Looked up from germline, CDR1 is DFQATT and CDR2 is SNEGSKA (reference sequence). Trimming took off 1 base at V and 9 bases at J, with 19 bases between the two ends. The length of the CDR3 is 16 residues. The CDR3, as DNA: TGCAGTGCTAGAGCCGTTCGATTGGGCGACGGTTCACCCCTCCACTTT. It codes for CSARAVRLGDGSPLHF.

Only one count was recorded for this clonotype. The rearrangement joins TRBV25-1 to TRBJ2-5; 12 bases are shared with TRBD1. This CDR3 is 17 amino acids long. Germline CDR1 MGHDK, CDR2 SYGVNS. Unmatched junction bases numbered 12, after V lost 6 bases and J lost 4 bases. Here the CDR3 reads CASSEKTGQGARETQYF. The DNA for the CDR3 is TGTGCCAGCAGCGAGAAAACGGGACAGGGGGCCCGAGAGACCCAGTACTTC.

This clonotype was picked up one time. The rearrangement links TRBV7-2 to TRBJ2-7; tentatively, D is TRBD2 (5 bases). Trimming removed 2 bases from V and 7 bases from J, with 18 bases in between. Germline lookup yields CDR1 SGHTA and CDR2 FQGNSA. The CDR3 contains 15 residues. The CDR3 here is CASSLTPVAGWEQYF. The DNA of the CDR3 is TGTGCCAGCAGCTTAACTCCGGTGGCGGGTTGGGAGCAGTACTTC.